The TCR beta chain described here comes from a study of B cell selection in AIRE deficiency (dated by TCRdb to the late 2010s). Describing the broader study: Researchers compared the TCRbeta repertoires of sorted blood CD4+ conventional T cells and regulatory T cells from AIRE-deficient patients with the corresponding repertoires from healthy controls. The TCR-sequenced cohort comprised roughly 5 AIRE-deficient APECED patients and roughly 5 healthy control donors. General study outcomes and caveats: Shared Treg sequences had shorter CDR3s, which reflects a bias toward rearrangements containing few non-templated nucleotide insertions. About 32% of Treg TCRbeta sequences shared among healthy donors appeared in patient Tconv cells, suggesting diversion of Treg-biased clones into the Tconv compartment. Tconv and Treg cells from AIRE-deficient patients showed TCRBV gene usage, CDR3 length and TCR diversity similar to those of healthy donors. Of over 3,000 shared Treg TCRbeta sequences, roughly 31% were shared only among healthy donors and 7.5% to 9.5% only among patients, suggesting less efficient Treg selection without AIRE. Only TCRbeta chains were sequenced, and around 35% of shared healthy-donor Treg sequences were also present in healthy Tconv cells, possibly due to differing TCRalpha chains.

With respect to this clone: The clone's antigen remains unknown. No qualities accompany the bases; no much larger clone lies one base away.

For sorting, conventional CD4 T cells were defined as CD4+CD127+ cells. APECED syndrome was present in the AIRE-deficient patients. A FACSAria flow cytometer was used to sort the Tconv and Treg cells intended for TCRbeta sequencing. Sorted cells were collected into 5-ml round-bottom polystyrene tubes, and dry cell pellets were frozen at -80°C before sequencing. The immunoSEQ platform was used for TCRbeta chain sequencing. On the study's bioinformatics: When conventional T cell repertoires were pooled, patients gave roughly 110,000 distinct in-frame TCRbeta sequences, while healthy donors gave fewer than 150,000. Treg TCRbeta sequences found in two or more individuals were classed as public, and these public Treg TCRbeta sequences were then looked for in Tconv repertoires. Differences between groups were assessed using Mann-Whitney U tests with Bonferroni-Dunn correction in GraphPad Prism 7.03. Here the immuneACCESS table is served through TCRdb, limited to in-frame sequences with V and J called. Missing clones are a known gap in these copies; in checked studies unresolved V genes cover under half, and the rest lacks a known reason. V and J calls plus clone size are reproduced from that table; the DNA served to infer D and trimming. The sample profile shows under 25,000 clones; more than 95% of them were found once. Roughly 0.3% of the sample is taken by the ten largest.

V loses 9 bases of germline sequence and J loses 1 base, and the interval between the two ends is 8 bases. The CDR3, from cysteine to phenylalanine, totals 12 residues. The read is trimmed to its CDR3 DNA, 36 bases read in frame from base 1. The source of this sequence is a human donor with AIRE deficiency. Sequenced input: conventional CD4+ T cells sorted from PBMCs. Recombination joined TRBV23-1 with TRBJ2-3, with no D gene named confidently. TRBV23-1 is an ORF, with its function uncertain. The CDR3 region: CASTRGTDTQYF. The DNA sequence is TGCGCCAGTACCCGGGGCACAGATACGCAGTATTTT.